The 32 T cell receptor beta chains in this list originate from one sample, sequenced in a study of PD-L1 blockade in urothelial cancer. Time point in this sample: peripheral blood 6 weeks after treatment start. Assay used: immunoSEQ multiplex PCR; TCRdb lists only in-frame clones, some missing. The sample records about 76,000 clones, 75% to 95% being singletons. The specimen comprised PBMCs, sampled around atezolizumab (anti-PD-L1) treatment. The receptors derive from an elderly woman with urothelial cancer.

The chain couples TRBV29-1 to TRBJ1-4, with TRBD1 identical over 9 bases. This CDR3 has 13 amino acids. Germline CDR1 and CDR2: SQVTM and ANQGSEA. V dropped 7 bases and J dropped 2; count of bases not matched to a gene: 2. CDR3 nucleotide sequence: TGCAGCGCCGGGACAGGGACTAATGAAAAACTGTTTTTT. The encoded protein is CSAGTGTNEKLFF.

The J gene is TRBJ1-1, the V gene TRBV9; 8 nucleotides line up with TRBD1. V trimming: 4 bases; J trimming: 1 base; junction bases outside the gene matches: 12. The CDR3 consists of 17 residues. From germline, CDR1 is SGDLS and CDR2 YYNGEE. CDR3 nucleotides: TGTGCCAGCAGCTTGACGGACAGGGCCCTTGAGAACACTGAAGCTTTCTTT. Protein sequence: CASSLTDRALENTEAFF.

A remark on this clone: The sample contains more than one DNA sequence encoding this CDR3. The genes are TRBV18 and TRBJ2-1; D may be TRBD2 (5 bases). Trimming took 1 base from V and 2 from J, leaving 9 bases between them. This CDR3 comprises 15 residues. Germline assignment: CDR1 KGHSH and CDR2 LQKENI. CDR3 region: CASSPQGSPYNEQFF. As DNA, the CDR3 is TGTGCCAGCTCACCACAAGGGAGCCCCTACAATGAGCAGTTCTTC.

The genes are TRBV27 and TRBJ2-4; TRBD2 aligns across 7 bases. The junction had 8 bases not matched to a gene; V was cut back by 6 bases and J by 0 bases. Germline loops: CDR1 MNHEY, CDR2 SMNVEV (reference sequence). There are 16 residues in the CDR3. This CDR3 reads CASRGGSDLAKNIQYF. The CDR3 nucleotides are TGTGCCAGCAGGGGGGGGTCGGATCTAGCCAAAAACATTCAGTACTTC.

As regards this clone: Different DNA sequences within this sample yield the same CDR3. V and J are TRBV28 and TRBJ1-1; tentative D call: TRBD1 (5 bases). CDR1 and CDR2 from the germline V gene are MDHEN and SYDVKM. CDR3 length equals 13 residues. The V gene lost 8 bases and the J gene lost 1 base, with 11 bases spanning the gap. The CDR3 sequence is CASLSGGNTEAFF. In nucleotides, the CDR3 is TGTGCCAGCCTTTCGGGGGGGAACACTGAAGCTTTCTTT.

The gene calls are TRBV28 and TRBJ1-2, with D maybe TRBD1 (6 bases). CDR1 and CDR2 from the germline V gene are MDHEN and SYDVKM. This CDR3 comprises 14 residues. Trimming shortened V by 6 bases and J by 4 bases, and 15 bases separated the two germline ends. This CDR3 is CASRETGASYGYTF. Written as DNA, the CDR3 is TGTGCCAGCAGGGAGACAGGAGCCAGCTATGGCTACACCTTC.

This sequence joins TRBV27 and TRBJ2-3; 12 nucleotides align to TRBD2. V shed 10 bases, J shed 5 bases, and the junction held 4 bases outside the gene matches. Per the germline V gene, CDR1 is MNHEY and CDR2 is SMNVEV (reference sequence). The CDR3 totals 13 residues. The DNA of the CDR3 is TGTGCCACTTCGGGACTAGCGGGAGATACGCAGTATTTT. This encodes CATSGLAGDTQYF.

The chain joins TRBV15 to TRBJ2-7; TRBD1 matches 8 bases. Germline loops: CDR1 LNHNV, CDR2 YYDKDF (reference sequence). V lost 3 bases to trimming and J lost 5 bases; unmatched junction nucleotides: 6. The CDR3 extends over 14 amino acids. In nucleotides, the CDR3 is TGTGCCACCAGCAGGGACAGGGCCGGGGACGAGCAGTACTTC. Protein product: CATSRDRAGDEQYF.

The CDR3 region has the DNA TGTGCTAGTGGTTTGGTACTTGGGGCAGGGGCAAGCAATCAGCCCCAGCATTTT. It translates to CASGLVLGAGASNQPQHF. The gene calls are TRBV12-5 and TRBJ1-5, with TRBD1 as a possible D gene (6 bases). CDR1 and CDR2 (germline): LGHNT, FRNRAP. V lost 0 bases, J lost 1 base, and 16 bases lay in between. The CDR3 totals 18 residues.

CDR3 DNA: TGTGCCAGCAGCCAAGGACAGGACCTCTACGAGCAGTACTTC. Residues: CASSQGQDLYEQYF. The rearrangement links TRBV5-4 to TRBJ2-7; 7 nucleotides align to TRBD1. Trimming at V came to 4 bases and at J to 3 bases, leaving 7 bases not matched to a gene. Germline CDR1 and CDR2: SGHNT and YYREEE (reference sequence). CDR3 length: 14 amino acids. Using reference TRBV5-4 and TRBJ2-7 for the parts outside the CDR3, the full variable domain is ETGVTQSPTHLIKTRGQQVTLRCSSQSGHNTVSWYQQALGQGPQFIFQYYREEENGRGNFPPRFSGLQFPNYSSELNVNALELDDSALYLCASSQGQDLYEQYFGPGTRLTVT.

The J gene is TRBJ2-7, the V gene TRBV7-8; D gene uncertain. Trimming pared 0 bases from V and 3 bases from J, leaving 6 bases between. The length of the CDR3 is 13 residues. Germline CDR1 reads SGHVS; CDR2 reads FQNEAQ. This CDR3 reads CASSLATSYEQYF. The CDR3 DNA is TGTGCCAGCAGCTTAGCAACCAGCTACGAGCAGTACTTC.

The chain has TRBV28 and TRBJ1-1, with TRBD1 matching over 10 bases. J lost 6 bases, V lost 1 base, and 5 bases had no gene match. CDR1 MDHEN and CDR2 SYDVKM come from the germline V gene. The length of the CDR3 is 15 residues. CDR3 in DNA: TGTGCCAGCAGTTTATCGGGACAGGGGCGCGCTGAAGCTTTCTTT. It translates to CASSLSGQGRAEAFF.

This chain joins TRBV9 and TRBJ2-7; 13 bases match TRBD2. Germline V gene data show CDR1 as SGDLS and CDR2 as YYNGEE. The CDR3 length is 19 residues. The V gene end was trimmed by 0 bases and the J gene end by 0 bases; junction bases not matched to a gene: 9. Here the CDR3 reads CASSVDPGLAGTSSYEQYF. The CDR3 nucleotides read TGTGCCAGCAGCGTAGACCCGGGACTAGCGGGGACGAGCTCCTACGAGCAGTACTTC.

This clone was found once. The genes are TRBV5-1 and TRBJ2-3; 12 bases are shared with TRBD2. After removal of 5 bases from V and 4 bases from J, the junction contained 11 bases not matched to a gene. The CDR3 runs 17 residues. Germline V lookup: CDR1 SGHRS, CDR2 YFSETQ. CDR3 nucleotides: TGCGCCAGCAGGCTGTCACTAGCGGGAGGTAGTTCAGATACGCAGTATTTT. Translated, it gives CASRLSLAGGSSDTQYF.

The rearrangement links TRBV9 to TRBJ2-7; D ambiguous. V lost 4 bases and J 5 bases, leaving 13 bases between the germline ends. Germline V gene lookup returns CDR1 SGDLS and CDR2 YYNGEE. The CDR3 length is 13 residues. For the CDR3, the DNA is TGTGCCAGCAGCCCCCAAATACAAAACGAGCAGTACTTC. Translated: CASSPQIQNEQYF.

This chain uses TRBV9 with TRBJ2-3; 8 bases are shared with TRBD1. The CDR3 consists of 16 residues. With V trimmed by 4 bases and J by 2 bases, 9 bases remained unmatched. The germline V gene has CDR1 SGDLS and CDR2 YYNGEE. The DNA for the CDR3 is TGTGCCAGCAGCTCTTCCGGACAGGGATCCACAGATACGCAGTATTTT. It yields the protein CASSSSGQGSTDTQYF.

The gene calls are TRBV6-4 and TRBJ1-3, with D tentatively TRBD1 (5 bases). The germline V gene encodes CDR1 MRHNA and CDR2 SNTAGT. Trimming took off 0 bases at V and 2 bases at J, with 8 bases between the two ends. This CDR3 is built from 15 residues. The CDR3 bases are TGTGCCAGCAGTGACTCGTCGGGGGCTGGAAACACCATATATTTT. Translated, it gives CASSDSSGAGNTIYF.

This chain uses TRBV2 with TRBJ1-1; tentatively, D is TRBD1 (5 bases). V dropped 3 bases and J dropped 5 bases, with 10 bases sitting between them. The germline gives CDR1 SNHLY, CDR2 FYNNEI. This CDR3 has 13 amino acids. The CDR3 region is CASSEAGVTEAFF. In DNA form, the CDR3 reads TGTGCCAGCAGTGAGGCGGGGGTGACTGAAGCTTTCTTT.

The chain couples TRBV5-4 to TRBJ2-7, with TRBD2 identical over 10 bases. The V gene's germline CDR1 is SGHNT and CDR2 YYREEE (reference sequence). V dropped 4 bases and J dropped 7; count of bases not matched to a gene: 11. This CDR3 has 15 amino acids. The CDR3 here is CASSPGAGGPGEQYF. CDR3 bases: TGTGCCAGCAGCCCGGGAGCGGGAGGGCCTGGGGAGCAGTACTTC.

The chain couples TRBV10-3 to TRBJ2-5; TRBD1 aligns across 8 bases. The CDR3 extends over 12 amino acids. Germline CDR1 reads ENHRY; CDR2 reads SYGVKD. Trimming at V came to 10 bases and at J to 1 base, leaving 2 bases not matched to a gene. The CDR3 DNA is TGTGCCAGCGGACAGGGCCAAGAGACCCAGTACTTC. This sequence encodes CASGQGQETQYF.

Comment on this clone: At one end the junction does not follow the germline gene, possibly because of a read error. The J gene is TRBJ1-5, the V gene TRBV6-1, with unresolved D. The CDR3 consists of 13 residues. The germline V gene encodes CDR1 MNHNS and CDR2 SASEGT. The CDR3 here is CAGSEARGQPQHF. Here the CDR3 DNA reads TGTGCCGGCAGTGAAGCGCGGGGTCAGCCCCAGCATTTT.

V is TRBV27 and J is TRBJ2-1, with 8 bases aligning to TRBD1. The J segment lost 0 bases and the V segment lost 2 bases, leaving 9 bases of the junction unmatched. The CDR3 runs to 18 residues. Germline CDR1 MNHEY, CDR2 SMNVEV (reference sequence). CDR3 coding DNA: TGTGCCAGCAGTTTAAATTCAGGACAGGGAGGCTCCTACAATGAGCAGTTCTTC. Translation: CASSLNSGQGGSYNEQFF.

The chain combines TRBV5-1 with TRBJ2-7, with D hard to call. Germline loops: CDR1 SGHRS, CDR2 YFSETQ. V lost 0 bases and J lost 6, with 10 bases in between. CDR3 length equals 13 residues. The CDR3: CASSLGDTSEQYF. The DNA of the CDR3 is TGCGCCAGCAGCTTGGGAGACACCAGCGAGCAGTACTTC.

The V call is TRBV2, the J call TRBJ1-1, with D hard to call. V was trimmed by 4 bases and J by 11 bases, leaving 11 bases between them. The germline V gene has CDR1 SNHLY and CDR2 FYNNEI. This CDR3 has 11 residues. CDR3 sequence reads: CASSVDRTAFF. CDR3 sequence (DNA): TGTGCCAGCAGTGTGGACCGGACTGCTTTCTTT.

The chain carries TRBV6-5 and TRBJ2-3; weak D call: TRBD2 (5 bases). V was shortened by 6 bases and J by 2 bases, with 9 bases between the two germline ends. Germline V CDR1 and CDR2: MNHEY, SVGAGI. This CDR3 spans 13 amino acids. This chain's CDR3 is CASSWRATDTQYF. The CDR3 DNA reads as TGTGCCAGCAGCTGGCGGGCCACAGATACGCAGTATTTT.

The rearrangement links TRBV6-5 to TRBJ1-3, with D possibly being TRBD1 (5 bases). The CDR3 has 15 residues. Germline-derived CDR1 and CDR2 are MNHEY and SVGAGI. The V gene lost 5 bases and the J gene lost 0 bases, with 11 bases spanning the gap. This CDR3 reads CASSTGLRSGNTIYF. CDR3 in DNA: TGTGCCAGCAGTACGGGACTGCGCTCTGGAAACACCATATATTTT.

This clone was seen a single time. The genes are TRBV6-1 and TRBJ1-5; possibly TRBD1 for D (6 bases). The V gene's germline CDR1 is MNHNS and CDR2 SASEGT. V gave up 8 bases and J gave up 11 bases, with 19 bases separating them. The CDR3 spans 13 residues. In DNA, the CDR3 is TGTGCCAGCCTACGACAGGCGAAAGGGGCCCAGCATTTT. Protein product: CASLRQAKGAQHF.

CDR3 DNA sequence: TGCGCCAGCAGCCTTGCAGGGTTGGGAAACACCATATATTTT. Its protein is CASSLAGLGNTIYF. The chain recombines TRBV5-1 with TRBJ1-3; weak D call: TRBD1 (5 bases). This CDR3 contains 14 residues. Trimming stripped 4 bases from V and 4 bases from J, with 12 bases between. CDR1 SGHRS and CDR2 YFSETQ come from the germline V gene.

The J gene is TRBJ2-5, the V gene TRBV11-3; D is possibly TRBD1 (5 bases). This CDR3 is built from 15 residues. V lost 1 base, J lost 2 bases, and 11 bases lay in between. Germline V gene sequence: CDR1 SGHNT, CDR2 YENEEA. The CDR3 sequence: CASSLVGRGQETQYF. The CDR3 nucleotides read TGTGCCAGCAGCTTAGTTGGTAGGGGTCAAGAGACCCAGTACTTC.

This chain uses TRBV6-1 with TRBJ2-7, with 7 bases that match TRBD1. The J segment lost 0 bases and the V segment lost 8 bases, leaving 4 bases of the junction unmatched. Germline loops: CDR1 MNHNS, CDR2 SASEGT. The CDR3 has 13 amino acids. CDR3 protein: CASSGQLSYEQYF. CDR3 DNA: TGTGCCAGCTCGGGACAGCTCTCCTACGAGCAGTACTTC.

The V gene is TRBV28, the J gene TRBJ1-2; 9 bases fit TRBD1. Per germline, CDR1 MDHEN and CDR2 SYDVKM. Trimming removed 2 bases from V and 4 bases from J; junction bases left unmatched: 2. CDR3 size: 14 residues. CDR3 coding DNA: TGTGCCAGCAGTTTAGGGACAGGGATCTATGGCTACACCTTC. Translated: CASSLGTGIYGYTF.

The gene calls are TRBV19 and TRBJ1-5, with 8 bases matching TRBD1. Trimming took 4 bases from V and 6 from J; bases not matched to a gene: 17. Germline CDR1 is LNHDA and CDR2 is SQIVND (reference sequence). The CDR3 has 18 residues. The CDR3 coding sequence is TGTGCCAGTAGTACTTCTGGGACAGGCCTCACCTCGGGTCAGCCCCAGCATTTT. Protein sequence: CASSTSGTGLTSGQPQHF. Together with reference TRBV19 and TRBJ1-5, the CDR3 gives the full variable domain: DGGITQSPKYLFRKEGQNVTLSCEQNLNHDAMYWYRQDPGQGLRLIYYSQIVNDFQKGDIAEGYSVSREKKESFPLTVTSAQKNPTAFYLCASSTSGTGLTSGQPQHFGDGTRLSIL.